The rows below give T cell receptor beta chains drawn from one sample of a study of blood T cell repertoires in COVID-19. Using immunoSEQ multiplex PCR, the repertoire was profiled, and TCRdb retains in-frame clones only, with some absent. The table includes under 150,000 clones, approximately 81% detected once. Sequenced sample: peripheral blood. The source is a middle-aged man with acute or convalescent COVID-19. Both conserved end residues are part of each CDR3. The D gene is left open where the match is weak. The listing skips clone size in some rows; elsewhere it reads once, few, many or a size class.

J | size | V | D | CDR3 | DNA
TRBJ1-5 | NA | TRBV5-1 | NA | CASFHSNQPQHF | TGCGCCAGCTTTCATAGCAATCAGCCCCAGCATTTT
TRBJ1-6 | few | TRBV5-1 | TRBD1 | CASSLDPGGFGSPLHF | TGCGCCAGCAGCTTGGACCCAGGGGGCTTTGGTTCACCCCTCCACTTT
TRBJ2-1 | NA | TRBV6-4 | NA | CASSDSFRDYEQFF | TGTGCCAGCAGTGACTCTTTCAGGGATTATGAGCAGTTCTTC
TRBJ2-1 | once | TRBV5-1 | TRBD1 | CASSGTGTGVNEQFF | TGCGCCAGCAGCGGGACCGGGACAGGGGTAAATGAGCAGTTCTTC
TRBJ2-7 | NA | TRBV5-1 | NA | CASSLVGTKYEQYF | TGCGCCAGCAGCTTGGTAGGGACAAAATACGAGCAGTACTTC
TRBJ2-2 | NA | TRBV5-5 | TRBD2 | CASSLVPAGTTGELFF | TGTGCCAGCAGCTTGGTCCCAGCGGGGACGACCGGGGAGCTGTTTTTT
TRBJ2-3 | NA | TRBV7-9 | NA | CASSLGHRADTQYF | TGTGCCAGCAGCTTGGGACACCGGGCGGATACGCAGTATTTT
TRBJ2-2 | NA | TRBV6-5 | TRBD1 | CASSYLGTEITGELFF | TGTGCCAGCAGTTATTTGGGGACAGAGATTACCGGGGAGCTGTTTTTT
TRBJ2-3 | NA | TRBV6-5 | TRBD2 | CATGGDTDTQYF | TGTGCCACCGGGGGGGATACAGATACGCAGTATTTT
TRBJ2-1 | NA | TRBV14 | TRBD2 | CASSQGVLAGGPSYNEQFF | TGTGCCAGCAGCCAAGGGGTCCTAGCGGGGGGGCCCTCCTACAATGAGCAGTTCTTC
TRBJ2-3 | NA | TRBV7-9 | TRBD2 | CASSPSGGATPQYF | TGTGCCAGCAGCCCGAGCGGGGGGGCGACTCCGCAGTATTTT
TRBJ2-4 | once | TRBV27 | TRBD1 | CASSPRGWAVVQYF | TGTGCCAGCAGCCCCAGGGGGTGGGCTGTCGTTCAGTACTTC
TRBJ2-7 | NA | TRBV11-2 | NA | CASSSPGWEQYF | TGTGCCAGCAGCTCCCCAGGGTGGGAGCAGTACTTC
TRBJ2-5 | few | TRBV9 | TRBD2 | CASSVGPSGGARETQYF | TGTGCCAGCAGCGTAGGTCCTAGCGGGGGGGCGAGAGAGACCCAGTACTTC
TRBJ2-2 | NA | TRBV29-1 | TRBD1 | CSAPRPGQGTGELFF | TGCAGCGCCCCAAGGCCTGGACAGGGGACCGGGGAGCTGTTTTTT
TRBJ2-1 | NA | TRBV2 | NA | CASKTTAFNEQFF | TGTGCCAGCAAGACGACAGCATTCAATGAGCAGTTCTTC
TRBJ2-7 | NA | TRBV7-2 | TRBD2 | CASSFSTGGQNEQYF | TGTGCCAGCAGCTTCTCTACGGGGGGGCAAAATGAGCAGTACTTC
TRBJ1-1 | NA | TRBV5-1 | NA | CASSAQGGNTEAFF | TGCGCCAGCAGCGCCCAGGGAGGGAACACTGAAGCTTTCTTT
TRBJ2-3 | NA | TRBV5-1 | TRBD2 | CASSPGLAVDTQYF | TGCGCCAGCAGCCCGGGACTAGCCGTAGATACGCAGTATTTT
TRBJ2-5 | NA | TRBV11-2 | TRBD1 | CASSPGQPGETQYF | TGTGCCAGCAGCCCGGGACAGCCGGGGGAGACCCAGTACTTC
TRBJ2-5 | NA | TRBV6-1 | NA | CASSEGPLLTQYF | TGTGCCAGCAGTGAAGGTCCCCTTTTGACCCAGTACTTC
TRBJ1-5 | NA | TRBV10-3 | TRBD1 | CAIRDREGGNQPQHF | TGTGCCATCAGGGACAGGGAAGGGGGCAATCAGCCCCAGCATTTT
TRBJ2-1 | NA | TRBV12-3/TRBV12-4 | TRBD2 | CASSPGTTGEQFF | TGTGCCAGCAGTCCCGGGACTACCGGTGAGCAGTTCTTC
TRBJ2-7 | NA | TRBV9 | TRBD1 | CASSARDSTHEQYF | TGTGCCAGCAGCGCCCGGGACAGTACCCACGAGCAGTACTTC
TRBJ2-1 | once | TRBV13 | TRBD1 | CASTDRGLNEQFF | TGTGCCAGCACCGATAGGGGGCTTAATGAGCAGTTCTTC
TRBJ2-7 | NA | TRBV7-2 | TRBD1 | CASSLGQGLSYEQYF | TGTGCCAGCAGCTTAGGACAGGGTCTCTCCTACGAGCAGTACTTC
TRBJ1-2 | NA | TRBV15 | NA | CATSRDPAGNYGYTF | TGTGCCACCAGCAGAGATCCGGCCGGGAATTATGGCTACACCTTC
TRBJ1-4 | once | TRBV2 | NA | CARGGGIDEKLFF | TGTGCCCGCGGGGGGGGGATTGATGAAAAACTGTTTTTT
TRBJ1-1 | NA | TRBV30 | TRBD1 | CAWSRDSYTEAFF | TGTGCCTGGAGTCGGGACAGTTACACTGAAGCTTTCTTT
TRBJ2-7 | NA | TRBV6-5 | TRBD1 | CASMPPGGFYEQYF | TGTGCCAGCATGCCCCCAGGGGGTTTCTACGAGCAGTACTTC
TRBJ2-4 | NA | TRBV13 | TRBD1 | CASSDTGTGAKNIQYF | TGTGCCAGCAGCGACACCGGGACAGGGGCTAAAAACATTCAGTACTTC
TRBJ2-4 | NA | TRBV6-5 | TRBD1 | CASSYGQGRAKNIQYF | TGTGCCAGCAGTTACGGACAGGGTCGGGCTAAAAACATTCAGTACTTC
TRBJ2-6 | NA | TRBV18 | TRBD1 | CASSLTGGWSGANVLTF | TGTGCCAGCTCACTAACAGGGGGCTGGTCTGGGGCCAACGTCCTGACTTTC
TRBJ1-1 | NA | TRBV6-6 | NA | CASSYIENTEAFF | TGTGCCAGCAGTTACATAGAGAACACTGAAGCTTTCTTT
TRBJ1-2 | NA | TRBV5-1 | TRBD1 | CASSVAGQGYNGYTF | TGCGCCAGCAGCGTTGCGGGACAGGGTTATAATGGCTACACCTTC
TRBJ1-5 | NA | TRBV7-2 | TRBD1 | CASSRDRYSNQPQHF | TGTGCCAGCAGCCGGGACAGGTATAGCAATCAGCCCCAGCATTTT
TRBJ1-5 | NA | TRBV7-6 | TRBD1 | CASSLTKWTGVGNQPQHF | TGTGCCAGCAGCTTAACCAAATGGACAGGGGTAGGTAATCAGCCCCAGCATTTT
TRBJ2-1 | NA | TRBV29-1 | TRBD1 | CSVMGDRGNNEQFF | TGCAGCGTTATGGGCGACAGGGGAAACAATGAGCAGTTCTTC
TRBJ2-7 | once | TRBV25-1 | NA | CASSEGGYEQYF | TGTGCCAGCAGTGAAGGAGGGTACGAGCAGTACTTC
TRBJ1-1 | NA | TRBV6-5 | NA | CASSYSIGVLNTEAFF | TGTGCCAGCAGTTACTCGATCGGGGTCCTGAACACTGAAGCTTTCTTT
TRBJ2-6 | NA | TRBV10-3 | NA | CATEDLREGANVLTF | TGTGCCACCGAGGACCTGAGGGAAGGGGCCAACGTCCTGACTTTC
TRBJ1-2 | NA | TRBV12-3/TRBV12-4 | TRBD1 | CASSTGTGDGYTF | TGTGCCAGCAGTACCGGGACAGGGGACGGCTACACCTTC
TRBJ2-1 | NA | TRBV4-1 | NA | CASSSTTGVTYNEQFF | TGCGCCAGCAGTTCTACCACCGGAGTCACCTACAATGAGCAGTTCTTC
TRBJ2-1 | NA | TRBV6-1 | TRBD2 | CASGTSFVGEQFF | TGTGCCAGCGGGACTAGCTTTGTAGGTGAGCAGTTCTTC
TRBJ2-7 | NA | TRBV15 | NA | CATSRDPGSTYEQYF | TGTGCCACCAGCAGAGACCCGGGTTCTACCTACGAGCAGTACTTC
TRBJ2-7 | few | TRBV5-1 | TRBD1 | CASSQSDRAMYEQYF | TGCGCCAGCAGCCAATCGGACAGGGCGATGTACGAGCAGTACTTC
TRBJ1-6 | NA | TRBV5-5 | TRBD1 | CASSLYSGQNNSPLHF | TGTGCCAGCAGCTTGTACTCGGGACAGAATAATTCACCCCTCCACTTT
TRBJ1-3 | NA | TRBV3-1/TRBV3-2 | NA | CASSQVAGAAGNTIYF | TGTGCCAGCAGCCAAGTTGCAGGGGCGGCCGGAAACACCATATATTTT
TRBJ2-5 | once | TRBV7-7 | NA | CASSLVYKPGETQYF | TGTGCCAGCAGCTTAGTTTATAAGCCGGGGGAGACCCAGTACTTC
TRBJ2-1 | NA | TRBV29-1 | TRBD1 | CSVELISTGILYNEQFF | TGCAGCGTTGAACTAATTTCGACAGGGATTCTCTACAATGAGCAGTTCTTC
TRBJ2-5 | NA | TRBV13 | NA | CASSLGPRDPLGTQYF | TGTGCCAGCAGCTTAGGTCCGCGGGACCCTCTAGGGACCCAGTACTTC
TRBJ2-7 | NA | TRBV15 | NA | CATSRVPTGFYEQYF | TGTGCCACCAGCAGAGTCCCCACAGGGTTCTACGAGCAGTACTTC
TRBJ2-3 | NA | TRBV19 | NA | CASSSLTQGADTQYF | TGTGCCAGTAGTTCACTAACACAGGGTGCAGATACGCAGTATTTT
TRBJ2-7 | few | TRBV25-1 | TRBD1 | CASSDNGRGSWSF | TGTGCCAGCAGTGATAATGGCAGGGGGAGTTGGAGCTTC